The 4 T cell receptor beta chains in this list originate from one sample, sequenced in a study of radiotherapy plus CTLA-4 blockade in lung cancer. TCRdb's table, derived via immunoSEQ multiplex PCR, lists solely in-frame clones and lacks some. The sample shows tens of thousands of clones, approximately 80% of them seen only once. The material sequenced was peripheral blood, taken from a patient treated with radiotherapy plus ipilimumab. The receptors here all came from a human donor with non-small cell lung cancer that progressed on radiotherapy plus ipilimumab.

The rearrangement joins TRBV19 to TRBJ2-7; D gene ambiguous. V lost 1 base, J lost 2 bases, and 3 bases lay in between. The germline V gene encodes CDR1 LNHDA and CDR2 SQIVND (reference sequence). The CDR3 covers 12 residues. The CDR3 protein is CASSIVPYEQYF. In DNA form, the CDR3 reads TGTGCCAGTAGTATAGTCCCCTACGAGCAGTACTTC.

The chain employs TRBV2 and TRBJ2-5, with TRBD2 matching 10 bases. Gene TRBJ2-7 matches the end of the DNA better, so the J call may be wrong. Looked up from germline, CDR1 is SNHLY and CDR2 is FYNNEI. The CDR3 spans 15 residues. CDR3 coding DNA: TGTGCCAGCAGTGAAGAGAGCGGGAGGGCCAACGAGCAGTACTTC. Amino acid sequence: CASSEESGRANEQYF.

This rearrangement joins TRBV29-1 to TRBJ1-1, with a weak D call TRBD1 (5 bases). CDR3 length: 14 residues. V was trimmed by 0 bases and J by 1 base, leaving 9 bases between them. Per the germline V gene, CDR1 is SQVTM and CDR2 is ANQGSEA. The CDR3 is CSVEEGVGNTEAFF. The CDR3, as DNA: TGCAGCGTTGAAGAAGGGGTGGGGAACACTGAAGCTTTCTTT.

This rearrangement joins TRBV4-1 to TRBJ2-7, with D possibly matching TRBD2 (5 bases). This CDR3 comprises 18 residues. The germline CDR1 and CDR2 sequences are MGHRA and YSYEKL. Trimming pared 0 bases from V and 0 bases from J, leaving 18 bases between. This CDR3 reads CASSQDGSGSVGSYEQYF. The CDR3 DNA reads TGCGCCAGCAGCCAAGATGGTTCGGGGAGTGTCGGCTCCTACGAGCAGTACTTC.